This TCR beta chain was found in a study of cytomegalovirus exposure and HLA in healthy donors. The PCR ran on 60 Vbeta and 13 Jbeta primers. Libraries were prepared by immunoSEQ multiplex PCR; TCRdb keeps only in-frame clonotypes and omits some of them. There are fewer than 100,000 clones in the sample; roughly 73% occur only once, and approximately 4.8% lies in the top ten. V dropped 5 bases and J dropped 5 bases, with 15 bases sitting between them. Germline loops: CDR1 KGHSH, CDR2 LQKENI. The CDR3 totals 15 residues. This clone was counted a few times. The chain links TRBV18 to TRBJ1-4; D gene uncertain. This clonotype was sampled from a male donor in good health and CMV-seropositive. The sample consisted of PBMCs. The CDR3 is CASSVSTAGNEKLFF. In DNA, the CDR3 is TGTGCCAGCTCAGTTTCCACGGCCGGGAATGAAAAACTGTTTTTT. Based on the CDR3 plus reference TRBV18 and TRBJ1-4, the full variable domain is NAGVMQNPRHLVRRRGQEARLRCSPMKGHSHVYWYRQLPEEGLKFMVYLQKENIIDESGMPKERFSAEFPKEGPSILRIQQVVRGDSAAYFCASSVSTAGNEKLFFGSGTQLSVL.